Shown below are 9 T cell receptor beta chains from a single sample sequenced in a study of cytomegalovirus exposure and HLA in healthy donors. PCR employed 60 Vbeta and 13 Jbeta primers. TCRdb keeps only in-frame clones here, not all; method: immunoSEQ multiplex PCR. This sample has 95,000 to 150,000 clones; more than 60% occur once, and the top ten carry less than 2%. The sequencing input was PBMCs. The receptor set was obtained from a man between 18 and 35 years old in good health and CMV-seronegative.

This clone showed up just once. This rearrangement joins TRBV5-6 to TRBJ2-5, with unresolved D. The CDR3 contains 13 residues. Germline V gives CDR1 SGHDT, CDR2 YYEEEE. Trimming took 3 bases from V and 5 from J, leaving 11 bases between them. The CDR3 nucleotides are TGTGCCAGCAGCTCGACCCAAGCGGAGACCCAGTACTTC. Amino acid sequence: CASSSTQAETQYF.

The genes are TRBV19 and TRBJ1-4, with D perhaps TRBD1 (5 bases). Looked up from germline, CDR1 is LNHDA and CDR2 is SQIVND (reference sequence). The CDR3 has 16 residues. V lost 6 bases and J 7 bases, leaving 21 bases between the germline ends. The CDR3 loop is CASSDNTGGMREKLFF. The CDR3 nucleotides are TGTGCCAGTAGCGACAACACAGGAGGGATGCGTGAAAAACTGTTTTTT.

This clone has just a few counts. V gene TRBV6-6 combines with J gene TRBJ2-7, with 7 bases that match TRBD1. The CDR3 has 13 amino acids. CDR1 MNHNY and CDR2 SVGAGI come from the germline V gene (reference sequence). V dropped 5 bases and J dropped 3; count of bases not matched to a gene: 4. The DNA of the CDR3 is TGTGCCAGCAGTCGGACAGGAAACTACGAGCAGTACTTC. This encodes CASSRTGNYEQYF.

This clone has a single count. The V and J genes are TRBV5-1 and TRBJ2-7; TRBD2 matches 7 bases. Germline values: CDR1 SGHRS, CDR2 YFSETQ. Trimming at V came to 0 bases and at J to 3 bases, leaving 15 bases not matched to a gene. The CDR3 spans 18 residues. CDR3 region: CASSLAPPLAGRDYEQYF. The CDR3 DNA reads TGCGCCAGCAGCTTGGCCCCCCCCCTAGCAGGGAGGGACTACGAGCAGTACTTC.

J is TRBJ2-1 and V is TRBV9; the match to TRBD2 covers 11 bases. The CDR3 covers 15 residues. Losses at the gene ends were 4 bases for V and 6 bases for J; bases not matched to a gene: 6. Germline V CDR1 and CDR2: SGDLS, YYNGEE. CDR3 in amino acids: CASSKSGTSGNEQFF. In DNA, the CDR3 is TGTGCCAGCAGCAAATCCGGGACTAGCGGCAATGAGCAGTTCTTC. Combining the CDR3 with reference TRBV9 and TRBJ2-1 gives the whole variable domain DSGVTQTPKHLITATGQRVTLRCSPRSGDLSVYWYQQSLDQGLQFLIQYYNGEERAKGNILERFSAQQFPDLHSELNLSSLELGDSALYFCASSKSGTSGNEQFFGPGTRLTVL.

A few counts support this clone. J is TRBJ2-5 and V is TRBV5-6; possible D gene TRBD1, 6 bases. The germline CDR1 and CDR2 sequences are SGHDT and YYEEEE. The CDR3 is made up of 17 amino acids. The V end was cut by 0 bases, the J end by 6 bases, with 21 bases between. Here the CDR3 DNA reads TGTGCCAGCAGCTTGGCCGGTATGGGTGGGGGCGCAAAGACCCAGTACTTC. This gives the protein CASSLAGMGGGAKTQYF.

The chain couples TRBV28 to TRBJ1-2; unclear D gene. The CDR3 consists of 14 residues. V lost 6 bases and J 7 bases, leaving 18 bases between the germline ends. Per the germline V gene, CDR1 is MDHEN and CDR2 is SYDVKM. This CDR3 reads CASSQATLAGGYTF. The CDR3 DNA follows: TGTGCCAGCAGCCAAGCGACGCTTGCTGGTGGCTACACCTTC.

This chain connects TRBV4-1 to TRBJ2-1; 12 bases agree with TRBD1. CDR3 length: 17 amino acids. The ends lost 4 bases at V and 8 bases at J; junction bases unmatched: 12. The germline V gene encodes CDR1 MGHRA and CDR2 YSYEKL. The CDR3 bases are TGCGCCAGCAGCCTGGACCCGGGACAGGGGGCTTTAGATGAGCAGTTCTTC. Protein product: CASSLDPGQGALDEQFF.

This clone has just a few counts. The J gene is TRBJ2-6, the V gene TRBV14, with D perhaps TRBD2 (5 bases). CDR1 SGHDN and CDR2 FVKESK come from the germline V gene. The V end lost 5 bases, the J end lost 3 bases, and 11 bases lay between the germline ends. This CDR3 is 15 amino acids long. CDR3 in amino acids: CASSFGRGGANVLTF. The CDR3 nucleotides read TGTGCCAGCAGCTTCGGCCGGGGTGGGGCCAACGTCCTGACTTTC.